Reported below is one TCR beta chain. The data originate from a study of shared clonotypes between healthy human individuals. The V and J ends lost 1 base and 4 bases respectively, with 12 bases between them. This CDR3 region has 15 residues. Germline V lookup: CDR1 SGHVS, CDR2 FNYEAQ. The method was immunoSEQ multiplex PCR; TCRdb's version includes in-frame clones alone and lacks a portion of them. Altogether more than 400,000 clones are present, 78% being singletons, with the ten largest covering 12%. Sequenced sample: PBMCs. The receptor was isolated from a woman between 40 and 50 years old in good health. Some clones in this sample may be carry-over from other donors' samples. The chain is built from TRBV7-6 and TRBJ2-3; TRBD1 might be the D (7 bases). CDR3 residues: CASSLGDREADTQYF. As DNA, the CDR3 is TGTGCCAGCAGCTTAGGTGACAGGGAGGCAGATACGCAGTATTTT.